What follows describes a single TCR beta chain. The sample originates from a study of blood T cell repertoires in COVID-19. Study context: Samples representing acute and convalescent COVID-19 were sourced from the United States, Italy and Spain. The analysed material was cDNA or gDNA that came from T cells, B-cell-depleted T cells, or PBMCs.

In the original processing: Nucleated cell counts were estimated from reference gene primer amplification. Using immunoSEQ multiplex PCR, the repertoire was profiled, and TCRdb retains in-frame clones only, with some absent. V, J and clone size were drawn from that table, and D and trimming were deduced from the DNA. The sample has 100,000 or so clones, roughly 87% seen once; the top ten hold 7% to 9.5%. Germline V lookup: CDR1 LGHDT, CDR2 YNNKEL (reference sequence). Trimming cost V 1 base and J 4 bases, with 8 bases left between them. This CDR3 comprises 14 residues. The V call is TRBV3-1 (or the pseudogene TRBV3-2), the J call TRBJ1-3; D unresolved. Sequencing input: peripheral blood. This receptor was obtained from a man aged 25-45 years in a cohort sampled during active COVID-19. The CDR3 reads CASSQGAPGNTIYF. DNA of the CDR3: TGTGCCAGCAGCCAAGGGGCACCGGGAAACACCATATATTTT.